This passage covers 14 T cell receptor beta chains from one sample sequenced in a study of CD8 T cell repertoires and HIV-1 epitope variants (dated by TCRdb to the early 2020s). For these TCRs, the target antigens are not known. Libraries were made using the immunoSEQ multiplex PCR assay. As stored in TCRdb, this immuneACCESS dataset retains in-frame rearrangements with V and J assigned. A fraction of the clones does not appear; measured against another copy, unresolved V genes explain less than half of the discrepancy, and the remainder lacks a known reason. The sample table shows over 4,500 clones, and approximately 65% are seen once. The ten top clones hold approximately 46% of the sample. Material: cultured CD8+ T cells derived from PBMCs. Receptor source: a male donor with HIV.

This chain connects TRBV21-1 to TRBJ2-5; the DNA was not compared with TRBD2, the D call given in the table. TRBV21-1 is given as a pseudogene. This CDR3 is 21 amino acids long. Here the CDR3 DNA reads TGTGCCAGCAGCCTGAAGGGACTAGCGGGAGGTTTTACACGATGTCAAGAGACCCAGTACTTC. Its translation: CASSLKGLAGGFTRCQETQYF.

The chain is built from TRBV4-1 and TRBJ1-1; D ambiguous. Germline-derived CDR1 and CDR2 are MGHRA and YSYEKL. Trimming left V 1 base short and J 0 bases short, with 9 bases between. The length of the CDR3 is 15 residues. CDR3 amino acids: CASSQGDLLNTEAFF. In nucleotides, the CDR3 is TGCGCCAGCAGCCAAGGCGACCTACTGAACACTGAAGCTTTCTTT.

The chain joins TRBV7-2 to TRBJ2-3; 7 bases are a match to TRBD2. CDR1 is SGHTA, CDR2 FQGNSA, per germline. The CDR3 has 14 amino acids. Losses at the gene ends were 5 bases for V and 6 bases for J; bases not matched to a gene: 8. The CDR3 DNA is TGTGCCAGCAGCCCCGGAGCGGGATACGATACGCAGTATTTT. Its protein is CASSPGAGYDTQYF. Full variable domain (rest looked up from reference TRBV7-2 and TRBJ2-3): GAGVSQSPSNKVTEKGKDVELRCDPISGHTALYWYRQSLGQGLEFLIYFQGNSAPDKSGLPSDRFSAERTGGSVSTLTIQRTQQEDSAVYLCASSPGAGYDTQYFGPGTRLTVL.

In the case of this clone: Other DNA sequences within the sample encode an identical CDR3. The CDR3, as DNA: TGTGCCAGCAGTGAGCCCTCGCGGGGGCAGAACACCGGGGAGCTGTTTTTT. Translation gives CASSEPSRGQNTGELFF. This chain connects TRBV6-1 to TRBJ2-2; TRBD2 might be the D (7 bases). The CDR3 totals 17 residues. V lost 3 bases and J 1 base, leaving 15 bases between the germline ends. The germline CDR1 and CDR2 sequences are MNHNS and SASEGT.

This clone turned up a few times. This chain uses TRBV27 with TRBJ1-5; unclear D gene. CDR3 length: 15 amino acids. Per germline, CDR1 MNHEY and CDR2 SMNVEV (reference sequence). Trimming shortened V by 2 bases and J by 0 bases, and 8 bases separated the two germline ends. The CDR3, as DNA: TGTGCCAGCAGTTTAGACGGAGATAGCAATCAGCCCCAGCATTTT. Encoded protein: CASSLDGDSNQPQHF.

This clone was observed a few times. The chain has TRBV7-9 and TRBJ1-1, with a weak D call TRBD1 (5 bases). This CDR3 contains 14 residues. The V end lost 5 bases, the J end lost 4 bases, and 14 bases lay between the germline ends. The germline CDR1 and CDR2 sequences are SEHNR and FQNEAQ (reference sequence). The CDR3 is CASSRRTNGTEAFF. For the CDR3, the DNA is TGTGCCAGCAGCAGAAGGACAAATGGCACTGAAGCTTTCTTT.

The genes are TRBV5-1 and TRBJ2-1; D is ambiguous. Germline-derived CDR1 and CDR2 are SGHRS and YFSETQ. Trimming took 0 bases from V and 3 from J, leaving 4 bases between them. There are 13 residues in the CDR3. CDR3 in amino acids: CASSLGVYNEQFF. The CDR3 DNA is TGCGCCAGCAGCTTGGGTGTCTACAATGAGCAGTTCTTC.

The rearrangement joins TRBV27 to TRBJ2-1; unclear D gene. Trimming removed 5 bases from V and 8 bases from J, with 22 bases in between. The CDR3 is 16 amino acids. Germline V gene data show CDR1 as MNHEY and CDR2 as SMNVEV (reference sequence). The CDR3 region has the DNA TGTGCCAGCAGTGTGGTGGTCCCGACCAGAGTGGATGAGCAGTTCTTC. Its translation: CASSVVVPTRVDEQFF.

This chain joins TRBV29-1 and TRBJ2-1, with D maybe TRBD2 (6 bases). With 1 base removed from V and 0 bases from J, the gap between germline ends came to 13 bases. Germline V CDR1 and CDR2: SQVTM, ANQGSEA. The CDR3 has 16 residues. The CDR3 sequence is CSVEGEATLSYNEQFF. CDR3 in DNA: TGCAGCGTTGAAGGGGAGGCCACCCTCTCCTACAATGAGCAGTTCTTC.

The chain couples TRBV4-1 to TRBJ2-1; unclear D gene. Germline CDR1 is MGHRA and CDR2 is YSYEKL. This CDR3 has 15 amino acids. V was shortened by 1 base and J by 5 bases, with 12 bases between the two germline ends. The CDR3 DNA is TGCGCCAGCAGCCAAGTTCAGGCCTCTAACAATGAGCAGTTCTTC. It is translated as CASSQVQASNNEQFF.

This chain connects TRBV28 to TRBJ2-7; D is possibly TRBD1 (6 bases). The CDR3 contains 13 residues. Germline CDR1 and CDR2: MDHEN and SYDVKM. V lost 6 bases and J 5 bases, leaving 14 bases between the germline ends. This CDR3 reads CASRNLTGNEQYF. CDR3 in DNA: TGTGCCAGCAGGAACCTAACAGGGAACGAGCAGTACTTC. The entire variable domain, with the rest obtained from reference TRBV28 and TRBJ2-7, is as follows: DVKVTQSSRYLVKRTGEKVFLECVQDMDHENMFWYRQDPGLGLRLIYFSYDVKMKEKGDIPEGYSVSREKKERFSLILESASTNQTSMYLCASRNLTGNEQYFGPGTRLTVT.

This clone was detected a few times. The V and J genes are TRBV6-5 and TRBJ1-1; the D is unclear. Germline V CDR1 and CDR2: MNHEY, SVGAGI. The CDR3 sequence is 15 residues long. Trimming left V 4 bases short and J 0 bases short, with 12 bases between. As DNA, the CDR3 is TGTGCCAGCAGTTGGACCTTCGCCTTGAACACTGAAGCTTTCTTT. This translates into CASSWTFALNTEAFF.

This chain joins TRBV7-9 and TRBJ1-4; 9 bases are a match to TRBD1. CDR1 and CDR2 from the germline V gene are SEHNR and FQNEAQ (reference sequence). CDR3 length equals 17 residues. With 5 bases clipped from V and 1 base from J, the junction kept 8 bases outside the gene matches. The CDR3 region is CASSPGTGIVTNEKLFF. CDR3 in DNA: TGTGCCAGCAGCCCCGGGACAGGGATCGTAACTAATGAAAAACTGTTTTTT. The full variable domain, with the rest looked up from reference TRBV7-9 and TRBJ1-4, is DTGVSQNPRHKITKRGQNVTFRCDPISEHNRLYWYRQTLGQGPEFLTYFQNEAQLEKSRLLSDRFSAERPKGSFSTLEIQRTEQGDSAMYLCASSPGTGIVTNEKLFFGSGTQLSVL.

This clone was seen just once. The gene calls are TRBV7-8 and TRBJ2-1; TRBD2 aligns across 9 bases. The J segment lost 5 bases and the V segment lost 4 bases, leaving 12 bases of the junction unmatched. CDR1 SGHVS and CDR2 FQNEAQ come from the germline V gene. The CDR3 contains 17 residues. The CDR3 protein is CASSSSFWTSVNNEQFF. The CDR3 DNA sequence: TGTGCCAGCAGCTCTAGCTTCTGGACTAGCGTAAACAATGAGCAGTTCTTC.